The T cell receptor beta chain described here comes from a study of blood T cell repertoires in COVID-19 (dated by TCRdb to 2018 to 2021). Some background on the complete study: Samples from collaborators originated in the United States, Italy and Spain and spanned both the acute and convalescent phases of COVID-19. Subjects who had been exposed to COVID-19, were actively infected with it, or had recovered from it provided the deeply sampled blood TCRbeta repertoires that made up the dataset. The repertoires were released in a freely available public database intended as a resource for research on the immune response to SARS-CoV-2. The samples were drawn from the first 160 participants of the ongoing ImmuneRACE study and from about 1,200 subjects provided by 6 global collaborators. A de-identified subject ID, COVID-19 status, age in years and sex were almost always included in the sample metadata. The material from the prospective study consisted of cDNA or gDNA derived from T cells, B-cell-depleted T cells, or PBMCs. Where available, HLA class I and class II types were taken from metadata supplied by the sample provider and were not determined by assay-based typing.

Comment on this clone: Its antigen is currently not known. Per-base qualities were not stored, and no clone one base away is much larger.

Participants in the prospective study were enrolled through a virtual design, were aged roughly 18 to 90 years, and lived in fewer than 30 United States geographic areas. To assign participants to cohorts, the prospective study relied on clinical history that participants themselves reported in a screening survey and a study questionnaire. For ImmuneRACE Cohort 3, a participant was defined as recovered based on two consecutive negative NP/OP PCR tests, clearance by a healthcare professional, or resolution of symptoms. Mobile phlebotomists in the prospective study collected whole blood, serum and a nasopharyngeal or oropharyngeal swab from every participant. Additional blood draws and questionnaires over a 2-month period could optionally be provided by prospective study participants. Before DNA extraction, prospective study blood samples were shipped either frozen or at room temperature. What the study reported, not specific to this receptor: How much clinical and demographic metadata was included differed by source and by participant, and the metadata was provided uncurated.

TCRbeta CDR3 regions were amplified from genomic DNA using the immunoSEQ Assay, a bias-controlled multiplex PCR. Regarding the original processing steps: Within the assay, amplification of reference gene primers was used to estimate how many nucleated cells each sample contained. To quantify the absolute abundance of each unique TCRbeta CDR3 rearrangement, sequence reads were collapsed and filtered. Productive Simpson clonality was computed per sample as the square root of Simpson's diversity index over productive rearrangements. In TCRdb, the immuneACCESS table is reduced to in-frame sequences with V and J assigned. These tables do not hold every clone; where another copy was compared, an unresolved V gene accounts for under half, and the others remain unexplained. V and J calls and clone size are given by that table; D and trimming were obtained from the DNA. This sample comprises about 130,000 clones, approximately 86% of them detected only once. The top ten hold under 2.5% of the sample.

Taken from cysteine to phenylalanine, the CDR3 has 14 residues. Kept here is only the CDR3 DNA, which spans 42 bases and is read in frame from base 1. CDR1 and CDR2, looked up from the germline V gene (reference sequence), are LNHDA and SQIVND. Between the V and J ends, shortened by 4 bases and 5 bases respectively, the junction contains 14 bases. This receptor was taken from a woman aged 45-65 years who had recovered from COVID-19. The sample was PBMCs or T cells enriched from blood (not recorded which). The chain employs TRBV19 and TRBJ2-5, with a tentative D gene TRBD1 over 6 matching bases. The nucleotide sequence is given as TGTGCCAGTAGTACGGTTTCTAGGGGGGAGACCCAGTACTTC. Translation gives CASSTVSRGETQYF. Where the CDR3 stops, the reference TRBV19 and TRBJ2-5 genes take over; the full variable domain is DGGITQSPKYLFRKEGQNVTLSCEQNLNHDAMYWYRQDPGQGLRLIYYSQIVNDFQKGDIAEGYSVSREKKESFPLTVTSAQKNPTAFYLCASSTVSRGETQYFGPGTRLLVL.